This T cell receptor beta chain was documented in a study of cytomegalovirus exposure and HLA in healthy donors (dated by TCRdb to between 2016 and 2019). With respect to the entire study: An earlier analysis of 587 of the donors reported about 290 Gb of sequence data and 120 million or so unique TCR beta sequences from roughly 180 million T cells. Roughly 300 gigabases of sequencing data and approximately 91 million unique TCR sequences made up an early release that covered fewer than 650 HLA-typed donors. The genetic ancestry cluster associated with self-reported Caucasian donors included about four fifths of the roughly 400 genotyped donors. The study was designed to test whether signatures of past pathogen exposure could be identified by cataloging public T cell receptors. The T cell repertoires of several hundred subjects were profiled by immunosequencing and related to cytomegalovirus serostatus. A separate validation cohort of 100 to 150 different subjects was used in addition to the approximately 670-subject first cohort. High-throughput TCR immunosequencing, statistical association of individual TCRs with disease status, and machine learning were combined to predict cytomegalovirus infection status. To study patterns of TCR occurrence, a later analysis re-analyzed previously published TCR beta repertoires from 666 donors and added high-resolution HLA genotyping. The later analysis used no new phenotypic data to find candidate immune exposures, relying instead on TCR beta sequences and their occurrence across donors. To decide whether each TCR beta V gene segment behaved as functional or pseudogenic, an earlier analysis of some 600 of the donors relied on high-throughput TCR beta sequencing. Donor age, sex, ethnicity and CMV serostatus were compiled together with the repertoire data. Genome-wide SNP genotypes for about 55% of the roughly 670 donors were used in a later genetic analysis, which treated that subset as a discovery cohort. All discovery cohort repertoires had been generated using a single sequencing platform. Class I and class II HLA loci were covered by the typing at four-digit resolution. Typing coverage varied by locus: about 620-630 donors for A, B, C, DRB1 and DQB1; 500 to 550 for DQA1; more than 600 for DPA1; approximately 450 for DPB1. Several DR-DQ haplotypes were treated as single units for association and clustering because of strong linkage in the cohort. Among roughly 370 genotyped donors of the cohort, an average of about 240,000 unique TCR beta nucleotide sequences were sequenced per donor, 15% to 20% of them non-productive. Broad study findings and their caveats: According to a later analysis, TCR association rates differed among HLA loci, with DRB1 alleles showing the most associated TCRs and HLA-C alleles showing the fewest. The authors suggested that the approach could potentially be generalized to other disease states and immunological phenotypes. An earlier analysis of some 560 of the donors showed that most TCR beta V segments appeared in productive rearrangements either about 87% or about 30% of the time, which broadly matched IMGT annotations. Correlated functional status among segregating V segments might reflect linkage disequilibrium, but an unknown experimental factor could not be ruled out. Most TCR sequences were seen in very few donors, while some public TCRs were found in many individuals. In a later analysis, HLA-associated TCR beta chains were found to be more clonally expanded and to have lower generation probabilities than equally common non-associated chains. At a false discovery rate of 0.05, a later analysis linked approximately 18,000 TCR beta sequences to specific HLA alleles. V-gene and J-gene trimming of TCR beta chains was associated with a missense DCLRE1C variant in a later genetic analysis, and the association was replicated in an independent cohort. In a later analysis, most CMV-associated TCR beta chains were found to appear HLA-restricted, with HLA associations seemingly driven largely by CMV exposure. The classifier was reported to diagnose cytomegalovirus status with high specificity and sensitivity in both the original and validation cohorts. The sequencing pipeline was judged likely to have produced a cluster of highly shared sequence variants as a technical artifact. The study listed 150 to 200 TCR beta chains as associated with cytomegalovirus. A later analysis reported that several top co-occurrence clusters appeared linked to parvovirus B19, influenza, CMV and Epstein-Barr virus. Immune exposure information for the cohort was limited to CMV serostatus. Some 16 rarely observed V segments, including chromosome 9 orphons, were excluded from the earlier analysis of approximately 500 of the donors because counts were too low. Strong co-occurrence of HLA alleles, especially DR and DQ, made assigning TCR associations to individual alleles difficult. A further reported finding was that TCR beta sequences accurately predicted the HLA-A and HLA-B alleles for most subjects in the first cohort. According to a later genetic analysis, donors in an Asian-associated ancestry cluster had fewer N-insertions in productive TCRs than the roughly 700-donor mean. A few of the identified cytomegalovirus-associated TCR beta chains were confirmed in vitro to be specific for cytomegalovirus antigens. The 87-base-pair reads could not distinguish some IMGT-functional V segments, including TRBV6-2 and TRBV6-3, so those segments were excluded. Because HLA typing was missing for some donors at each locus, association tests included only the typed subset. Sequencing depth was assumed to be roughly uniform across donors in the presence/absence analyses, though that assumption may not hold. The cohort was sequenced for TCR beta chains only, and without alpha or paired-chain data the features that could be detected were limited.

The CDR3 measures 13 amino acids from cysteine to phenylalanine. The entry retains the CDR3 DNA only, 39 bases that are in frame from base 1. CDR1 and CDR2 were assigned from the germline V gene (reference sequence) as LNHDA and SQIVND. At the junction V is shortened by 8 bases and J by 4 bases; bases outside the gene matches: 5. The library was prepared using the immunoSEQ multiplex PCR assay. A mixture of 60 forward primers for TCR Vbeta segments and 13 reverse primers for TCR Jbeta segments was used in the multiplex PCR. Amplification of the CDR3 region of rearranged TCR beta genes was performed with a multiplex PCR assay on genomic DNA. Amplified TCR beta libraries were sequenced as 87-base-pair reads on the Illumina HiSeq System. Turning to the authors' computational methods: A later analysis tallied some 79 million unique TCR beta chains across the 600 to 700 repertoires, and approximately 11 million of those chains were shared by two or more donors. Raw reads were error-corrected and collapsed into unique sequences by a nearest-neighbor algorithm in which closely related sequences were merged to remove PCR and sequencing errors. To assign V, D and J gene segments, CDR3 sequences were aligned to IMGT reference sequences. Each retained sequence needed at least a six-nucleotide match to both a V gene segment and a J gene segment. Rearrangements were classified as productive when the CDR3 lacked stop codons and remained in frame with V and J, and all other rearrangements were classified as non-productive. CDR3 was defined according to IMGT convention as the region running from the second conserved V-encoded cysteine to the conserved J-encoded phenylalanine. In an earlier analysis of 587 of the donors, sequences lacking an unambiguous match to a single V gene segment were excluded. An earlier analysis of several hundred of the donors called V segments functional above 56.7% productive rearrangements and segregating when the between-donor standard deviation exceeded 5%. A statistical classification framework was built to diagnose cytomegalovirus status from the catalog of TCR beta chain sequences. A later analysis assigned V and J genes by comparing TCR nucleotide sequences with IMGT/GENE-DB human TR gene sequences. Using the TCRdist pipeline, a later analysis assigned CDR3 sequences along with most-parsimonious VDJ recombination scenarios. In a later analysis, every TCR beta chain was defined by the combination of its CDR3 amino acid sequence and its V-gene family, and reads without a unique V-gene family were dropped. In a later analysis, 450 to 600 highly shared, low-generation-probability nucleotide sequences were removed to address suspected cross-contamination and a sequencing artifact. For each public chain, a later analysis derived a clonal expansion index from normalized ranks of inferred template counts within each repertoire. A later analysis computed generation probabilities with a VDJ recombination model fitted to out-of-frame rearrangements, and checked the results against IGoR. Hypergeometric tests were used in a later analysis to score TCR-TCR, TCR-HLA and TCR-CMV co-occurrence, with a repertoire-size bias correction applied to the TCR pairs. In a later analysis, false discovery rates were estimated by permuting HLA or CMV assignments 20 times. In a later analysis, co-occurring TCRs were grouped using DBSCAN, with TCRdist sequence similarity added in when clustering inside HLA-allele-positive subsets. Co-occurrence clustering excluded repertoires with fewer than 30,000 or more than 120,000 public chains, plus five with anomalous nucleotide sharing. TCRdb stores this immuneACCESS table with in-frame sequences only. Part of the clones is absent; in the studies checked, under half of the shortfall reflects unresolved V genes, and no reason is known for the rest. V and J calls and clone size follow that table, whereas D and trimming were derived from the DNA. The sample table records about 43,000 clones; 50% to 75% of these occur just once. The ten most abundant clones make up 8% to 9.5% of the sample.

About this clone itself: Its antigen is still unknown. Within one base of it there is no much larger clone, and no base qualities were kept.

The cohort was made up of about 610 healthy bone marrow donors. At the time of sampling, every cohort member was nominally healthy, though immune exposures that went unrecorded were likely present. Of the 666 cohort members, approximately 300 had a positive CMV serostatus and 352 had a negative one, while no CMV serostatus was recorded for the donor. A peripheral blood sample was provided by each donor, and peripheral blood mononuclear cells were used for TCR beta sequencing. The Qiagen DNeasy Blood Extraction Kit was used to extract genomic DNA from the blood cell samples. The source material was PBMCs. This TCR was recovered from a human donor in good health. The rearranged chain carries TRBV19 and TRBJ1-1; TRBD1 aligns with 9 central bases. For the CDR3, the sequence is CASGDRESTEAFF. The sequence in DNA is TGTGCCAGTGGGGACAGGGAAAGCACTGAAGCTTTCTTT.